This is a list of T cell receptor beta chains from one sample in a study of blood T cell repertoires in COVID-19. TCRdb keeps only in-frame clones here, not all; method: immunoSEQ multiplex PCR. The sample lists some 140,000 clones, around 85% occurring once. The sequencing input was peripheral blood. The receptors were sampled from a man in his fifties or sixties with COVID-19, enrolled during active disease. The CDR3 runs from the conserved cysteine through the conserved F or W. Fields, in order: clone size, V gene, J gene, D gene, CDR3 DNA, CDR3 protein. A D gene is named only where the DNA matches it firmly. Some rows mark clone size as missing; the rest say once, few, many or name a class of expanded clone.

clone size: few; V gene: TRBV7-9; J gene: TRBJ1-1; D gene: -; CDR3 DNA: TGTGCCAGCAGCCCTAAGCTCAGGTTAGGCACTGAAGCTTTCTTT; CDR3 protein: CASSPKLRLGTEAFF
clone size: -; V gene: TRBV28; J gene: TRBJ2-7; D gene: TRBD1; CDR3 DNA: TGTGCCAGCACACCCGGGACAGGGAGAGGCGAGCAGTACTTC; CDR3 protein: CASTPGTGRGEQYF
clone size: -; V gene: TRBV27; J gene: TRBJ1-2; D gene: -; CDR3 DNA: TGTGCCAGCAAGAAGGAAAGGGCACTAGGCTATGGCTACACCTTC; CDR3 protein: CASKKERALGYGYTF
clone size: -; V gene: TRBV11-3; J gene: TRBJ1-4; D gene: TRBD1; CDR3 DNA: TGTGCCAGCAGCTCCCGACAGGGGCGAGTTGAAAAACTGTTTTTT; CDR3 protein: CASSSRQGRVEKLFF
clone size: -; V gene: TRBV4-2; J gene: TRBJ1-1; D gene: -; CDR3 DNA: TGTGCCAGCAGCCAATCCGGGACACTGAACACTGAAGCTTTCTTT; CDR3 protein: CASSQSGTLNTEAFF
clone size: -; V gene: TRBV19; J gene: TRBJ1-5; D gene: -; CDR3 DNA: TGTGCCAGTAGTATAGATCTTCAGCGGAGGGGTAACAATCAGCCCCAGCATTTT; CDR3 protein: CASSIDLQRRGNNQPQHF
clone size: -; V gene: TRBV4-3; J gene: TRBJ1-4; D gene: TRBD1; CDR3 DNA: TGCGCCAGCAGCCAAGATCGAGGGGGCGGTGAAAAACTGTTTTTT; CDR3 protein: CASSQDRGGGEKLFF
clone size: -; V gene: TRBV9; J gene: TRBJ1-2; D gene: -; CDR3 DNA: TGTGCCAGCAGCGTAGCCCCGGGGGATGGCTATGGCTACACCTTC; CDR3 protein: CASSVAPGDGYGYTF
clone size: -; V gene: TRBV7-3; J gene: TRBJ2-3; D gene: -; CDR3 DNA: TGTGCCAGCAGCTTTACGATGGGAGAGCAGTATTTT; CDR3 protein: CASSFTMGEQYF
clone size: -; V gene: TRBV4-2; J gene: TRBJ2-1; D gene: -; CDR3 DNA: TGTGCCAGCAGCCAAGATCGATTAGCGGCACACAATGAGCAGTTCTTC; CDR3 protein: CASSQDRLAAHNEQFF
clone size: -; V gene: TRBV28; J gene: TRBJ1-2; D gene: TRBD1; CDR3 DNA: TGTGCCAGCAGGAACGGACAGGGTGGTTATGGCTACACCTTC; CDR3 protein: CASRNGQGGYGYTF
clone size: -; V gene: TRBV29-1; J gene: TRBJ1-6; D gene: -; CDR3 DNA: TGCAGCGTTGAAAACCAGAATTCACCCCTCCACTTT; CDR3 protein: CSVENQNSPLHF
clone size: -; V gene: TRBV3-1/TRBV3-2; J gene: TRBJ2-7; D gene: -; CDR3 DNA: TGTGCCAGCAGCCAAGTATTCAGGGCAGGGGTGGACTACGAGCAGTACTTC; CDR3 protein: CASSQVFRAGVDYEQYF
clone size: -; V gene: TRBV24-1; J gene: TRBJ2-2; D gene: TRBD1; CDR3 DNA: TGTGCCACCAGTGACAGGGACAGGGGCAACACCGGGGAGCTGTTTTTT; CDR3 protein: CATSDRDRGNTGELFF
clone size: -; V gene: TRBV19; J gene: TRBJ2-5; D gene: -; CDR3 DNA: TGTGCCAGTAGTACGGGGACAACTAGCGCTGAGACCCAGTACTTC; CDR3 protein: CASSTGTTSAETQYF
clone size: -; V gene: TRBV7-9; J gene: TRBJ1-1; D gene: -; CDR3 DNA: TGTGCCAGCAGCTTACGGGAGACGAGAGCTTTCTTT; CDR3 protein: CASSLRETRAFF
clone size: many; V gene: TRBV7-2; J gene: TRBJ1-1; D gene: TRBD1; CDR3 DNA: TGTGCCAGCAGCTTGGGTGCAGGGGGCTTAACTGAAGCTTTCTTT; CDR3 protein: CASSLGAGGLTEAFF
clone size: -; V gene: TRBV19; J gene: TRBJ1-5; D gene: -; CDR3 DNA: TGTGCCAGTAGTATCGGGGGACCTCAGCCCCAGCATTTT; CDR3 protein: CASSIGGPQPQHF
clone size: -; V gene: TRBV7-2; J gene: TRBJ2-7; D gene: TRBD2; CDR3 DNA: TGTGCCAGCAGCTCGGGACTAGCGGGAGAATACGAGCAGTACTTC; CDR3 protein: CASSSGLAGEYEQYF
clone size: -; V gene: TRBV18; J gene: TRBJ1-2; D gene: -; CDR3 DNA: TGTGCCAGCTCCCCGACGGAGGTCTATGGCTACACCTTC; CDR3 protein: CASSPTEVYGYTF
clone size: -; V gene: TRBV6-2/TRBV6-3; J gene: TRBJ2-5; D gene: -; CDR3 DNA: TGTGCCAGCAGCGAATACCCCCCTGGTGGGGCAGGTATTAAGGCCATGGAGACCCAGTACTTC; CDR3 protein: CASSEYPPGGAGIKAMETQYF
clone size: -; V gene: TRBV7-9; J gene: TRBJ2-7; D gene: -; CDR3 DNA: TGTGCCAGCAGCTTACGACAGTCGACCTACGAGCAGTACTTC; CDR3 protein: CASSLRQSTYEQYF
clone size: once; V gene: TRBV18; J gene: TRBJ2-4; D gene: -; CDR3 DNA: TGTGCCAGCTCACCACCGGCCGTAGCCAAAAACATTCAGTACTTC; CDR3 protein: CASSPPAVAKNIQYF
clone size: -; V gene: TRBV7-9; J gene: TRBJ2-2; D gene: TRBD2; CDR3 DNA: TGTGCCAGCAGCGCTAGCGGATACACCGGGGAGCTGTTTTTT; CDR3 protein: CASSASGYTGELFF
clone size: -; V gene: TRBV9; J gene: TRBJ2-2; D gene: TRBD2; CDR3 DNA: TGTGCCAGCAGCGTAGGGGGAGGGCCGAACACCGGGGAGCTGTTTTTT; CDR3 protein: CASSVGGGPNTGELFF
clone size: -; V gene: TRBV6-2/TRBV6-3; J gene: TRBJ2-2; D gene: TRBD2; CDR3 DNA: TGTGCCAGCAGTAGTCCAGCGGGAGGGCCCAAAGGCGGGGAGCTGTTTTTT; CDR3 protein: CASSSPAGGPKGGELFF
clone size: few; V gene: TRBV4-3; J gene: TRBJ1-2; D gene: -; CDR3 DNA: TGCGCCAGCAGCCCACTACAGGGCGGTTTAGGCTACACCTTC; CDR3 protein: CASSPLQGGLGYTF
clone size: -; V gene: TRBV11-3; J gene: TRBJ1-1; D gene: TRBD1; CDR3 DNA: TGTGCCAGCAGCTCCGGGACAGCACTAAACACTGAAGCTTTCTTT; CDR3 protein: CASSSGTALNTEAFF
clone size: few; V gene: TRBV24-1; J gene: TRBJ1-2; D gene: -; CDR3 DNA: TGTGCCACCAGTGAATCAGGGAGGAGCTATGGCTACACCTTC; CDR3 protein: CATSESGRSYGYTF
clone size: once; V gene: TRBV29-1; J gene: TRBJ2-1; D gene: TRBD2; CDR3 DNA: TGCAGCGTTGTCTCACTAGCGGGGGTGTACAATGAGCAGTTCTTC; CDR3 protein: CSVVSLAGVYNEQFF
clone size: few; V gene: TRBV27; J gene: TRBJ2-5; D gene: -; CDR3 DNA: TGTGCCAGCAGTACCCGCCGGGAGACCCAGTACTTC; CDR3 protein: CASSTRRETQYF
clone size: -; V gene: TRBV11-2; J gene: TRBJ2-7; D gene: TRBD2; CDR3 DNA: TGTGCCAGCAGCTTAGATGCTAGCGGGAGTCGCGAGCAGTACTTC; CDR3 protein: CASSLDASGSREQYF
clone size: -; V gene: TRBV14; J gene: TRBJ2-5; D gene: -; CDR3 DNA: TGTGCCAGCAGCCAAGTAGAGGAGACGGGGTGGCAAGAGACCCAGTACTTC; CDR3 protein: CASSQVEETGWQETQYF
clone size: -; V gene: TRBV6-5; J gene: TRBJ1-3; D gene: -; CDR3 DNA: TGTGCCAGCTCGGAGCGACGCTCTGGAAACACCATATATTTT; CDR3 protein: CASSERRSGNTIYF
clone size: -; V gene: TRBV9; J gene: TRBJ2-5; D gene: -; CDR3 DNA: TGTGCCAGCAGCGTACTCACAGGGTTCCAAGAGACCCAGTACTTC; CDR3 protein: CASSVLTGFQETQYF
clone size: -; V gene: TRBV11-2; J gene: TRBJ1-6; D gene: -; CDR3 DNA: TGTGCCAGCAGCTCCGAAGGGGTTGGAACAGATAATTCACCCCTCCACTTT; CDR3 protein: CASSSEGVGTDNSPLHF